This T cell receptor (beta chain) was captured in a study of lymphopenia after photon versus proton radiotherapy. Study observations and caveats: Photon-treated patients lost naive T cells and TCR diversity; proton-treated stayed stable. Post-nadir diversity loss with photons came from oligoclonal expansion, particularly CD8+ Temra cells. Only patients who died were analyzed for survival; proton advantage is unproven.

As for this clone: Antigen unknown.

TCRdb keeps only in-frame clones here, not all; method: immunoSEQ multiplex PCR. In the table there are approximately 45,000 clones, about 85% of which are singletons. Germline V lookup: CDR1 DFQATT, CDR2 SNEGSKA (reference sequence). The V gene lost 5 bases and the J gene lost 1 base, with 5 bases spanning the gap. CDR3 length: 11 amino acids. The specimen was peripheral blood, collected from a patient treated with photon-based radiotherapy. The clonotype was recovered from a man aged 40-49 years with gastric cancer. The rearrangement uses TRBV20-1 and TRBJ1-1; D ambiguous. The CDR3 DNA is TGCAGTGCTTCCCGGAACACTGAAGCTTTCTTT. Its translation is CSASRNTEAFF.